These 28 T cell receptor beta chains were all obtained from the same sample, sequenced in a study of blood T cell repertoires in COVID-19 (dated by TCRdb to 2018 to 2020). Library creation used the immunoSEQ multiplex PCR assay. The source is immuneACCESS, and TCRdb retained only in-frame sequences with V and J called. Part of the clones is not carried over; for the studies checked, unresolved V genes explain less than half of this, and the remainder is unexplained. Across this sample there are under 300,000 clones, with roughly 85% seen only once. The top ten clonotypes cover approximately 6.6% of the sample. Sequenced input: PBMCs or T cells enriched from blood (not recorded which). These TCRs come from a woman in her forties or fifties who had been exposed to COVID-19.

For the CDR3, the DNA is TGTGCCAGCAGTTTATCAGACAGCGGGGGGCAAGAGACCCAGTACTTC. Its translation: CASSLSDSGGQETQYF. V and J are TRBV28 and TRBJ2-5; TRBD2 matches 9 bases. V was clipped by 1 base and J by 2 bases; unmatched bases: 5. There are 16 residues in the CDR3. The germline V gene encodes CDR1 MDHEN and CDR2 SYDVKM. Complete variable domain (other parts from reference TRBV28 and TRBJ2-5): DVKVTQSSRYLVKRTGEKVFLECVQDMDHENMFWYRQDPGLGLRLIYFSYDVKMKEKGDIPEGYSVSREKKERFSLILESASTNQTSMYLCASSLSDSGGQETQYFGPGTRLLVL.

In its sample, this clone was seen a few times. The V call is TRBV10-3, the J call TRBJ2-3; D gene unclear. V gave up 6 bases and J gave up 4 bases, with 5 bases separating them. The CDR3 is made up of 11 amino acids. The germline V gene has CDR1 ENHRY and CDR2 SYGVKD. In DNA, the CDR3 is TGTGCCATCAGCTTTTCAGATACGCAGTATTTT. Translated: CAISFSDTQYF.

This chain links TRBV2 with TRBJ2-3, with 7 nucleotides matching TRBD1. The V gene's germline CDR1 is SNHLY and CDR2 FYNNEI. The CDR3 extends over 15 amino acids. With 9 bases clipped from V and 2 bases from J, the junction kept 11 bases outside the gene matches. CDR3 DNA: TGTGCCAGTCAGAGGGGGCGGTTCCCCACAGATACGCAGTATTTT. This translates into CASQRGRFPTDTQYF.

The V gene is TRBV5-1, the J gene TRBJ2-7, with 7 positions matching TRBD1. The CDR3 is 13 residues long. The V gene's germline CDR1 is SGHRS and CDR2 YFSETQ. The V gene end was trimmed by 4 bases and the J gene end by 3 bases; junction bases not matched to a gene: 4. The CDR3, as DNA: TGCGCCAGCAGCGAGGGGACAGACTACGAGCAGTACTTC. The encoded protein is CASSEGTDYEQYF.

This clone was counted a few times. This chain joins TRBV6-2 or TRBV6-3 and TRBJ1-3, with D perhaps matching TRBD1 (5 bases). The CDR3 runs to 14 residues. V lost 2 bases and J 15 bases, leaving 20 bases between the germline ends. Germline-derived CDR1 and CDR2 are MNHEY and SVGEGT. In DNA, the CDR3 is TGTGCCAGCAGTTACCAGTGGGGCCCTCAAGAGCCATATTTT. Protein product: CASSYQWGPQEPYF.

The chain recombines TRBV13 with TRBJ1-4; a possible D gene is TRBD1 (5 bases). Between the trimmed V and J ends, which lost 0 bases and 8 bases, there was a span of 10 bases. Germline values: CDR1 PRHDT, CDR2 FYEKMQ (reference sequence). The CDR3 extends over 14 amino acids. The CDR3 DNA is TGTGCCAGCAGCTTAGGCCGGGGGGGAGAAAAACTGTTTTTT. Protein product: CASSLGRGGEKLFF.

The sample holds a few counts of this clone. This sequence joins TRBV19 and TRBJ2-3; the D gene is possibly TRBD2 (7 bases). Germline V lookup: CDR1 LNHDA, CDR2 SQIVND (reference sequence). The germline V and J ends were trimmed by 5 bases and 3 bases, with 18 bases remaining between them. This CDR3 has 16 residues. The CDR3 is CASSPRGGGRTDTQYF. CDR3 sequence (DNA): TGTGCCAGTAGTCCCCGAGGGGGGGGGCGTACAGATACGCAGTATTTT.

The rearrangement links TRBV19 to TRBJ1-2; weak D call: TRBD1 (6 bases). Trimming removed 5 bases at V and 8 bases at J, with 15 bases between. CDR1 and CDR2 (germline): LNHDA, SQIVND (reference sequence). This CDR3 has 13 residues. The CDR3 loop is CASSETGRGGYTF. The CDR3 coding sequence is TGTGCCAGTAGTGAGACAGGCCGAGGAGGCTACACCTTC.

The chain couples TRBV19 to TRBJ1-4; TRBD1 might be the D (5 bases). Trimming pared 3 bases from V and 5 bases from J, leaving 10 bases between. CDR1 is LNHDA and CDR2 is SQIVND in the germline V gene (reference sequence). The CDR3 length is 14 residues. CDR3 in amino acids: CASSIRDPNEKLFF. The CDR3 nucleotides are TGTGCCAGTAGTATCAGGGATCCCAATGAAAAACTGTTTTTT. Complete variable domain (other parts from reference TRBV19 and TRBJ1-4): DGGITQSPKYLFRKEGQNVTLSCEQNLNHDAMYWYRQDPGQGLRLIYYSQIVNDFQKGDIAEGYSVSREKKESFPLTVTSAQKNPTAFYLCASSIRDPNEKLFFGSGTQLSVL.

The V and J genes are TRBV19 and TRBJ2-6; the match to TRBD1 covers 7 bases. Germline loops: CDR1 LNHDA, CDR2 SQIVND (reference sequence). The CDR3 loop spans 15 amino acids. The V gene end was trimmed by 4 bases and the J gene end by 2 bases; junction bases not matched to a gene: 2. CDR3 amino acids: CASSSDRAGANVLTF. The CDR3 nucleotides are TGTGCCAGTAGTAGTGACAGGGCTGGGGCCAACGTCCTGACTTTC.

This clone was counted a single time. This chain uses TRBV30 with TRBJ1-2, with a weak D call TRBD1 (5 bases). V shed 2 bases and J shed 2 bases, with 12 bases lying between them. The germline CDR1 and CDR2 sequences are GTSNPN and SVGIG (reference sequence). This CDR3 has 14 amino acids. Here the CDR3 reads CAWSPPGGNYGYTF. The DNA of the CDR3 is TGTGCCTGGAGTCCCCCGGGGGGAAACTATGGCTACACCTTC.

J is TRBJ2-5 and V is TRBV19, with TRBD2 matching over 11 bases. The CDR3 covers 15 residues. V shed 4 bases and J 7 bases; nucleotides not matched to a gene: 8. Germline CDR1 is LNHDA and CDR2 is SQIVND (reference sequence). Here the CDR3 reads CASSRLAGWGLTQYF. In DNA form, the CDR3 reads TGTGCCAGTAGTAGACTAGCGGGGTGGGGATTGACCCAGTACTTC.

The chain employs TRBV25-1 and TRBJ1-4, with TRBD1 as a possible D gene (6 bases). The germline V gene has CDR1 MGHDK and CDR2 SYGVNS. Trimming removed 1 base from V and 5 bases from J, with 11 bases in between. The length of the CDR3 is 15 residues. CDR3 sequence reads: CASSESGRGNEKLFF. CDR3 in DNA: TGTGCCAGCAGTGAATCGGGCAGGGGAAATGAAAAACTGTTTTTT.

J is TRBJ2-7 and V is TRBV5-1; 9 nucleotides match TRBD1. Unmatched junction bases numbered 12, after V lost 3 bases and J lost 2 bases. The CDR3 is 17 amino acids. The V gene's germline CDR1 is SGHRS and CDR2 YFSETQ. The CDR3 DNA sequence: TGCGCCAGCAGCTACATCGGACAGGGGAGTCGCACCTACGAGCAGTACTTC. As protein: CASSYIGQGSRTYEQYF.

The V gene is TRBV30, the J gene TRBJ2-5, with TRBD2 identical over 14 bases. Germline V gene data show CDR1 as GTSNPN and CDR2 as SVGIG (reference sequence). Trimming cost V 0 bases and J 4 bases; bases outside gene matches: 7. The CDR3 runs to 17 residues. Here the CDR3 reads CAWSVNSGTSGGETQYF. CDR3 bases: TGTGCCTGGAGTGTTAATTCCGGGACTAGCGGGGGAGAGACCCAGTACTTC.

The chain couples TRBV28 to TRBJ2-3, with 8 bases identical to TRBD2. The ends lost 5 bases at V and 1 base at J; junction bases unmatched: 11. The CDR3 extends over 17 amino acids. The germline CDR1 and CDR2 sequences are MDHEN and SYDVKM. This CDR3 is CASSLGFGSGGTDTQYF. As DNA, the CDR3 is TGTGCCAGCAGTCTGGGGTTTGGTAGCGGGGGCACAGATACGCAGTATTTT.

This chain connects TRBV2 to TRBJ2-3; weak D call: TRBD1 (7 bases). This CDR3 comprises 15 residues. V was trimmed by 1 base and J by 4 bases, leaving 12 bases between them. Germline V gene sequence: CDR1 SNHLY, CDR2 FYNNEI. In DNA form, the CDR3 reads TGTGCCAGCAGTGAAGGGAGGGGGCGTTCAGATACGCAGTATTTT. Translation: CASSEGRGRSDTQYF.

CDR3 DNA: TGTGCCAGCAGCCCCCTTCGGACCGGGGAGCTGTTTTTT. The encoded protein is CASSPLRTGELFF. This chain joins TRBV11-2 and TRBJ2-2, with D hard to call. The germline V and J ends were trimmed by 5 bases and 5 bases, with 9 bases remaining between them. This CDR3 contains 13 residues. CDR1 and CDR2 from the germline V gene are SGHAT and FQNNGV.

J is TRBJ2-7 and V is TRBV28; 11 nucleotides match TRBD1. This CDR3 is built from 16 residues. With 1 base clipped from V and 0 bases from J, the junction kept 2 bases outside the gene matches. CDR1 MDHEN and CDR2 SYDVKM come from the germline V gene. This CDR3 is CASSLLGTGGSYEQYF. Here the CDR3 DNA reads TGTGCCAGCAGTTTATTAGGGACAGGGGGCTCCTACGAGCAGTACTTC.

The V gene is TRBV5-6, the J gene TRBJ1-1; TRBD1 aligns across 9 bases. CDR1 SGHDT and CDR2 YYEEEE come from the germline V gene. V dropped 3 bases and J dropped 0; count of bases not matched to a gene: 9. The CDR3 is 17 residues long. Written as DNA, the CDR3 is TGTGCCAGCAGCTCCCGGGGACAGGGCCTCTTGAACACTGAAGCTTTCTTT. It encodes CASSSRGQGLLNTEAFF.

The CDR3 protein is CASSSGGTATTEAFF. CDR3 nucleotides: TGCGCCAGCAGCTCAGGCGGGACAGCAACAACTGAAGCTTTCTTT. The rearrangement joins TRBV5-1 to TRBJ1-1; TRBD1 matches 7 bases. CDR1 and CDR2 from the germline V gene are SGHRS and YFSETQ. There are 15 residues in the CDR3. Trimming removed 3 bases from V and 5 bases from J; junction bases left unmatched: 10. Together with reference TRBV5-1 and TRBJ1-1, the CDR3 gives the full variable domain: KAGVTQTPRYLIKTRGQQVTLSCSPISGHRSVSWYQQTPGQGLQFLFEYFSETQRNKGNFPGRFSGRQFSNSRSEMNVSTLELGDSALYLCASSSGGTATTEAFFGQGTRLTVV.

In this sample, this clone turned up a few times. The chain uses TRBV19 and TRBJ1-2; D gene ambiguous. The CDR3 has 14 residues. V lost 3 bases to trimming and J lost 6 bases, with 14 bases between them. Germline-derived CDR1 and CDR2 are LNHDA and SQIVND (reference sequence). CDR3 region: CASSMATSLNGYTF. DNA for the CDR3: TGTGCCAGTAGTATGGCCACCAGTCTGAATGGCTACACCTTC.

This clone was seen just once. This rearrangement joins TRBV11-2 to TRBJ2-5, with 7 nucleotides matching TRBD1. The CDR3 loop spans 16 amino acids. J lost 1 base, V lost 5 bases, and 10 bases had no gene match. Germline V gene data show CDR1 as SGHAT and CDR2 as FQNNGV. The CDR3 protein is CASSPGSPGGQETQYF. The CDR3 nucleotides are TGTGCCAGCAGCCCCGGATCCCCAGGGGGCCAAGAGACCCAGTACTTC.

The chain recombines TRBV19 with TRBJ2-7; 9 bases are a match to TRBD2. Germline assignment: CDR1 LNHDA and CDR2 SQIVND (reference sequence). This CDR3 is built from 15 residues. The V and J ends lost 3 bases and 1 base, in that order; junction bases with no gene match: 4. The DNA for the CDR3 is TGTGCCAGTAGTATGGGGACTAGCTCGTCCTACGAGCAGTACTTC. Its translation is CASSMGTSSSYEQYF.

This chain connects TRBV2 to TRBJ1-5, with D unclear. V was pared by 7 bases and J by 1 base, with 8 bases between. Germline CDR1 and CDR2: SNHLY and FYNNEI. The CDR3 is 13 amino acids. CDR3 bases: TGTGCCAGCACCCGAGGGAGCAATCAGCCCCAGCATTTT. Translated: CASTRGSNQPQHF.

The chain recombines TRBV2 with TRBJ1-2; D remains ambiguous. Trimming removed 7 bases from V and 2 bases from J, with 8 bases in between. The CDR3 totals 12 residues. Germline V gives CDR1 SNHLY, CDR2 FYNNEI. CDR3 nucleotide sequence: TGTGCCAGCAAAGGAGTGAACTATGGCTACACCTTC. Encoded protein: CASKGVNYGYTF.

The rearrangement links TRBV19 to TRBJ1-2; a weak D match, TRBD1 (6 bases). Germline assignment: CDR1 LNHDA and CDR2 SQIVND (reference sequence). The CDR3 has 12 residues. V gave up 5 bases and J gave up 7 bases, with 11 bases separating them. In DNA form, the CDR3 reads TGTGCCAGTAGTCGGGGGGCCTCTGGCTACACCTTC. It is translated as CASSRGASGYTF.

The chain joins TRBV19 to TRBJ1-5, with 8 bases that match TRBD1. From germline, CDR1 is LNHDA and CDR2 SQIVND (reference sequence). The J segment lost 4 bases and the V segment lost 5 bases, leaving 10 bases of the junction unmatched. The CDR3 runs to 16 residues. CDR3 amino acids: CASSPLQRTGNQPQHF. CDR3 nucleotides: TGTGCCAGTAGTCCACTCCAAAGGACAGGGAATCAGCCCCAGCATTTT.